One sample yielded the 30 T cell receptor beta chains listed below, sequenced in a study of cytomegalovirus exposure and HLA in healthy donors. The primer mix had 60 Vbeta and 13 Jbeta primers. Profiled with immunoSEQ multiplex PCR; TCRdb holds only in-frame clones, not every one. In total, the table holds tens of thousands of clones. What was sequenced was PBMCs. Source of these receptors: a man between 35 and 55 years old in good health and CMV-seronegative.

The CDR3: CASSVVAGSYNEQFF. The DNA for the CDR3 is TGTGCCAGCAGCGTAGTGGCGGGATCCTACAATGAGCAGTTCTTC. The chain is built from TRBV9 and TRBJ2-1; possible D gene TRBD2, 6 bases. From germline, CDR1 is SGDLS and CDR2 YYNGEE. The CDR3 is 15 amino acids. V was clipped by 0 bases and J by 1 base, with 8 bases between them.

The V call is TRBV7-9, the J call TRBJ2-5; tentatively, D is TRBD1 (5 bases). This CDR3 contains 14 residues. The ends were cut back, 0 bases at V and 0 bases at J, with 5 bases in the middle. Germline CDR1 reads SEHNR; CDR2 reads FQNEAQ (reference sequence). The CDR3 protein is CASSLAQDQETQYF. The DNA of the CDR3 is TGTGCCAGCAGCTTAGCACAGGACCAAGAGACCCAGTACTTC.

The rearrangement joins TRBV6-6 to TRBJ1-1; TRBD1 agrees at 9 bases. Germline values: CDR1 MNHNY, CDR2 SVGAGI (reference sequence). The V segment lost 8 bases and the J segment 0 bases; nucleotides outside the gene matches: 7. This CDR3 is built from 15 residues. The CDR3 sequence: CASASDRGMNTEAFF. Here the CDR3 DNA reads TGTGCCAGCGCATCGGACAGGGGCATGAACACTGAAGCTTTCTTT.

The CDR3 is CASSLYPSNTGHLMNTEAFF. The CDR3 nucleotides read TGTGCCAGCAGTTTATATCCGAGTAATACGGGACATCTCATGAACACTGAAGCTTTCTTT. The genes are TRBV27 and TRBJ1-1; D is possibly TRBD1 (6 bases). The CDR3 spans 20 residues. V was trimmed by 1 base and J by 0 bases, leaving 24 bases between them. The germline V gene encodes CDR1 MNHEY and CDR2 SMNVEV (reference sequence).

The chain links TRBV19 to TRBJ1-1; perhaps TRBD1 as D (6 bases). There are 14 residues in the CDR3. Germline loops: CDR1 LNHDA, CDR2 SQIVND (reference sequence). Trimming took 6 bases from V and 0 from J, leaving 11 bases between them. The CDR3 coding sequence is TGTGCCAGTAGGATACAGGGAATGAACACTGAAGCTTTCTTT. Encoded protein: CASRIQGMNTEAFF.

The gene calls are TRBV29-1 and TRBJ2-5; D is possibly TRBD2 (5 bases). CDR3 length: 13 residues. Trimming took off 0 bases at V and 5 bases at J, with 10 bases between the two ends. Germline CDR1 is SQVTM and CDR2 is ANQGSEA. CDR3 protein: CSVEDQGGETQYF. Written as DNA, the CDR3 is TGCAGCGTTGAAGATCAAGGCGGGGAGACCCAGTACTTC.

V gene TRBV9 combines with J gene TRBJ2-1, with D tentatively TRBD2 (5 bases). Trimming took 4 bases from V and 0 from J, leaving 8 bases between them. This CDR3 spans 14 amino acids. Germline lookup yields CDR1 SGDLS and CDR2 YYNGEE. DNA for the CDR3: TGTGCCAGCAGCAGCGGAAGCTCCTACAATGAGCAGTTCTTC. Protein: CASSSGSSYNEQFF.

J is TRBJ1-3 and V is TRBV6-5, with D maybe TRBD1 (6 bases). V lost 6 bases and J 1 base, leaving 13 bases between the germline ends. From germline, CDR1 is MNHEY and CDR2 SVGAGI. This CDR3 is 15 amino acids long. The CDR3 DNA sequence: TGTGCCAGCAGCCGGGAACAGGGTTCTGGAAACACCATATATTTT. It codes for CASSREQGSGNTIYF.

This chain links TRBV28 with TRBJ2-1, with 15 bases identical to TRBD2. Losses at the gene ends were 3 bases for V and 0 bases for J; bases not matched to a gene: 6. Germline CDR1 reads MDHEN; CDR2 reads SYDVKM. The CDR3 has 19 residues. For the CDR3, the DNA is TGTGCCAGCAGTTTTTCTGGACTAGCGGGAGGGTCCTCCTACAATGAGCAGTTCTTC. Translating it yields CASSFSGLAGGSSYNEQFF.

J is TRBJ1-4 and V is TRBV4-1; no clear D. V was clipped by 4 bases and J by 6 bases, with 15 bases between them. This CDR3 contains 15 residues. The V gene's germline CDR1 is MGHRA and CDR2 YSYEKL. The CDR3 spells CASSLMGGFDEKLFF. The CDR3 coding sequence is TGCGCCAGCAGCCTAATGGGAGGGTTTGATGAAAAACTGTTTTTT.

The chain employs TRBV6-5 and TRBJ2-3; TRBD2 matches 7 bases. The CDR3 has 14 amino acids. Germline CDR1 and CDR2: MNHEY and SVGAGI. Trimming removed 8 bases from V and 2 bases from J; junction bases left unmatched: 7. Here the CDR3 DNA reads TGTGCCAGCCGGCCTAGCGGATTCACAGATACGCAGTATTTT. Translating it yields CASRPSGFTDTQYF.

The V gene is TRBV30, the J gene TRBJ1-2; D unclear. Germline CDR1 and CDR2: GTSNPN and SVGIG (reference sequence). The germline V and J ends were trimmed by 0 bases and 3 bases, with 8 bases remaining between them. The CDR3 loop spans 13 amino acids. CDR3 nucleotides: TGTGCCTGGAGTGTAGACAATTACTATGGCTACACCTTC. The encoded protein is CAWSVDNYYGYTF.

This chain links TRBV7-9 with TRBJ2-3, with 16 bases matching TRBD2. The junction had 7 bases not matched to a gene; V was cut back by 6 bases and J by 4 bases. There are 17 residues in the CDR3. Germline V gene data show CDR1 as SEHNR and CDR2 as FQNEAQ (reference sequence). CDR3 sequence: CASRGPGLAGGPDTQYF. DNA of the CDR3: TGTGCCAGCAGGGGTCCGGGACTAGCGGGAGGGCCAGATACGCAGTATTTT.

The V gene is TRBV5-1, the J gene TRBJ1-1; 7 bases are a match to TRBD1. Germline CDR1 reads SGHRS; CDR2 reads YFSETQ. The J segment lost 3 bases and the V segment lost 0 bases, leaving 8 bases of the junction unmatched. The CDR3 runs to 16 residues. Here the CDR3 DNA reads TGCGCCAGCAGCTTGGAAGGTGGCAGGGGGGACACTGAAGCTTTCTTT. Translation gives CASSLEGGRGDTEAFF.

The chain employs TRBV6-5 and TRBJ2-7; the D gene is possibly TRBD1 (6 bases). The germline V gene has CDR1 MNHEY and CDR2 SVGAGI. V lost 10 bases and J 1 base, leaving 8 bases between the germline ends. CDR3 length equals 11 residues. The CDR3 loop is CATGVSYEQYF. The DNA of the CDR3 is TGTGCCACAGGGGTGTCCTACGAGCAGTACTTC.

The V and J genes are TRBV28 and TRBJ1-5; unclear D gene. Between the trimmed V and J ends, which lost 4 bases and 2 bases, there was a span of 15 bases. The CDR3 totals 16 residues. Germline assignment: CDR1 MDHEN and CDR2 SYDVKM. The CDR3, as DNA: TGTGCCAGCAGTTCTTGGGCCCAAGGTGGCAATCAGCCCCAGCATTTT. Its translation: CASSSWAQGGNQPQHF.

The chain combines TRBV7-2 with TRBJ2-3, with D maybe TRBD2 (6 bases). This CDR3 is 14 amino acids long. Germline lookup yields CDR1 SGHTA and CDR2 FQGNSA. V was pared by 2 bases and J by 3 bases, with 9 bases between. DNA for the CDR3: TGTGCCAGCAGCTTACGGGAGCGGACAGATACGCAGTATTTT. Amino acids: CASSLRERTDTQYF. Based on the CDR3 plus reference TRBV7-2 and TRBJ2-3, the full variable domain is GAGVSQSPSNKVTEKGKDVELRCDPISGHTALYWYRQSLGQGLEFLIYFQGNSAPDKSGLPSDRFSAERTGGSVSTLTIQRTQQEDSAVYLCASSLRERTDTQYFGPGTRLTVL.

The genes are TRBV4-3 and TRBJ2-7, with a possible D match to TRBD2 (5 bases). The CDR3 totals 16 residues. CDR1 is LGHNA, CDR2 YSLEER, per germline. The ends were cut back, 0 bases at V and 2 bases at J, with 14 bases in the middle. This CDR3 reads CASSQDPGNGAYEQYF. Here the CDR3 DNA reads TGCGCCAGCAGCCAAGATCCCGGGAATGGGGCCTACGAGCAGTACTTC.

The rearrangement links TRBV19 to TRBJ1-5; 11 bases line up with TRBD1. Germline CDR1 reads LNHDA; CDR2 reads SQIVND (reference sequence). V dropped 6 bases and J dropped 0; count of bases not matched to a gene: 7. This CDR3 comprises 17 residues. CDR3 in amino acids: CASSQGQGAYSNQPQHF. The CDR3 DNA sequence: TGTGCCAGTAGCCAAGGACAGGGGGCGTATAGCAATCAGCCCCAGCATTTT.

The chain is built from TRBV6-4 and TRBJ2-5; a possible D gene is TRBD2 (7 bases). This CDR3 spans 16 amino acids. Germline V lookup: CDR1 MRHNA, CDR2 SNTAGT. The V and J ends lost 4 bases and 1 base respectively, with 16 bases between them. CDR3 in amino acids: CASSALGGGSQETQYF. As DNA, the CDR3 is TGTGCCAGCAGTGCCCTTGGGGGGGGCAGCCAAGAGACCCAGTACTTC.

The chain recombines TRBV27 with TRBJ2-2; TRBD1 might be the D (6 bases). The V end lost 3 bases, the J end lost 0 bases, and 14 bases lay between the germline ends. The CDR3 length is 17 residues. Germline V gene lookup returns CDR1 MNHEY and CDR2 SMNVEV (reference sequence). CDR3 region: CASSLHREIANTGELFF. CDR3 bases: TGTGCCAGCAGTTTGCACAGGGAAATCGCGAACACCGGGGAGCTGTTTTTT.

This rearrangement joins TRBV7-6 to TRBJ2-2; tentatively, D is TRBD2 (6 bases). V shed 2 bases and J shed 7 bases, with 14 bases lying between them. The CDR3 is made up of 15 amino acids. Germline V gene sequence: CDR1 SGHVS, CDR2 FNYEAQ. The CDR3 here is CASSLSGLPFGELFF. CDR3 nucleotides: TGTGCCAGCAGCTTAAGCGGGCTGCCATTCGGGGAGCTGTTTTTT. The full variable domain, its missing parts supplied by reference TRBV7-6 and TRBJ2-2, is GAGVSQSPRYKVTKRGQDVALRCDPISGHVSLYWYRQALGQGPEFLTYFNYEAQQDKSGLPNDRFSAERPEGSISTLTIQRTEQRDSAMYRCASSLSGLPFGELFFGEGSRLTVL.

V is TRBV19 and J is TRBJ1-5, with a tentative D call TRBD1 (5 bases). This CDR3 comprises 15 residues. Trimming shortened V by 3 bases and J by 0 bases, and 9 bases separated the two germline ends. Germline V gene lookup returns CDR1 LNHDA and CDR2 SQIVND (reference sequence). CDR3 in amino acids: CASSILGGSNQPQHF. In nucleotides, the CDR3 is TGTGCCAGTAGTATTTTGGGGGGTAGCAATCAGCCCCAGCATTTT.

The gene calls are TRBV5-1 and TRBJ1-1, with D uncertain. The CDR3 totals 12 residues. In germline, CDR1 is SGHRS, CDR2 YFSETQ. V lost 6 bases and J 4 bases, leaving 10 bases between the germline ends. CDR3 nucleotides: TGCGCCAGCACGGCGGAGACCACTGAAGCTTTCTTT. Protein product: CASTAETTEAFF.

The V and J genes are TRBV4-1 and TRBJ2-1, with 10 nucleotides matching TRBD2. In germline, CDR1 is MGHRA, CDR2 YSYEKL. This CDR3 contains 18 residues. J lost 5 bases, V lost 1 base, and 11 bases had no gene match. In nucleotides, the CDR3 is TGCGCCAGCAGCCAAGGTCTAGCGGGAGTAGTAGCCGACAATGAGCAGTTCTTC. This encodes CASSQGLAGVVADNEQFF.

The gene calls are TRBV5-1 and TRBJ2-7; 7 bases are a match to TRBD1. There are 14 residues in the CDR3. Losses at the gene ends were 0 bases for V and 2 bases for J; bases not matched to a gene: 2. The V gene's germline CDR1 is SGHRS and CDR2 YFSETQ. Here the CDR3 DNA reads TGCGCCAGCAGCTTGGAGGGGGCCGCCTACGAGCAGTACTTC. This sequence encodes CASSLEGAAYEQYF.

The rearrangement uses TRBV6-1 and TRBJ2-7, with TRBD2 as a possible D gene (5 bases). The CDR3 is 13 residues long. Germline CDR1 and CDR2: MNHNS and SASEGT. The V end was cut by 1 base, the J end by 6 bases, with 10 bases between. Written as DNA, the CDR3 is TGTGCCAGCAGTGAAGTTGGAGGAACCGAGCAGTACTTC. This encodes CASSEVGGTEQYF.

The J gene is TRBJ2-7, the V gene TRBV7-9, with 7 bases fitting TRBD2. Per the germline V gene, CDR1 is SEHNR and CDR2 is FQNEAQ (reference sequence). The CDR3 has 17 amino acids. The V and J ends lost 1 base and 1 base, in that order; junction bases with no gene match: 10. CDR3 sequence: CASSLGLAGGRSYEQYF. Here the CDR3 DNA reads TGTGCCAGCAGCTTAGGGCTAGCCGGCGGGAGATCCTACGAGCAGTACTTC.

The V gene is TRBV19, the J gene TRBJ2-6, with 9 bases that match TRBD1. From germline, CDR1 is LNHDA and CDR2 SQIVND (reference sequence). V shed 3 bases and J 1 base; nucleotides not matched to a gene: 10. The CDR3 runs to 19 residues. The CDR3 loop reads CASSISGRTGVSGANVLTF. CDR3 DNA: TGTGCCAGTAGTATTTCCGGGAGGACAGGGGTATCTGGGGCCAACGTCCTGACTTTC.

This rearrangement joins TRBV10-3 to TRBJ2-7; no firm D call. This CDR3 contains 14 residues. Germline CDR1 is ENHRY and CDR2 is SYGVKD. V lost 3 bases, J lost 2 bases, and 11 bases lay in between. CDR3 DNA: TGTGCCATCAGTGAAGGAGTCCTGACCTACGAGCAGTACTTC. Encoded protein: CAISEGVLTYEQYF.